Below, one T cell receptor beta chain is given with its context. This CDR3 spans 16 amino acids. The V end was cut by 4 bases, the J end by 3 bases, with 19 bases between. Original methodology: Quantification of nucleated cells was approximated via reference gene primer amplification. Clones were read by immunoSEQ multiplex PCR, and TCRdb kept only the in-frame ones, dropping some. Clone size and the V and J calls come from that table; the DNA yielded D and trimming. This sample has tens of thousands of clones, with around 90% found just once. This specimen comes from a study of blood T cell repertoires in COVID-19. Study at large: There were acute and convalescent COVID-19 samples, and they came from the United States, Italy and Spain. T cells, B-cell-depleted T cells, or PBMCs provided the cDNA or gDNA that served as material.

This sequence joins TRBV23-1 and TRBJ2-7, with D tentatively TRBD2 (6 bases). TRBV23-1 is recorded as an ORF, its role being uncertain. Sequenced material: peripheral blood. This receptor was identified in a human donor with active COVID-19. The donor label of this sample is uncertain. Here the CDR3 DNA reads TGCGCCAGCAGTCCCCCGGAGGGGCCCTCCTTCTACGAGCAGTACTTC. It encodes CASSPPEGPSFYEQYF.